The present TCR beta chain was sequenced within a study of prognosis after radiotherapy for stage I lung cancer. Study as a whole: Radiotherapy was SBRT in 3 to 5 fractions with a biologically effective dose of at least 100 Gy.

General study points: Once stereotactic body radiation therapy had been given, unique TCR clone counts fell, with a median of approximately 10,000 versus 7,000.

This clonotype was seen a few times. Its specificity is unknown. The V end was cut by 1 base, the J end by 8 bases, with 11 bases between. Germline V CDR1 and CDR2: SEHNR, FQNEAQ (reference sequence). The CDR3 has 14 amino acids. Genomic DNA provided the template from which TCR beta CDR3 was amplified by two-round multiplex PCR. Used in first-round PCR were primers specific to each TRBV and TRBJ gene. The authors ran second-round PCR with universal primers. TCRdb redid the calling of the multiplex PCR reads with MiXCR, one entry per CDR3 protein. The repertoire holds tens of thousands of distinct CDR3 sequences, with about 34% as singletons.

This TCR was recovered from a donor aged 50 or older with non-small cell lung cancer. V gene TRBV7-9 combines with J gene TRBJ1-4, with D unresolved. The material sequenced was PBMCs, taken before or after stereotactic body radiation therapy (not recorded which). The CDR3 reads CASSLVGGNEKLFF. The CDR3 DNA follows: TGTGCCAGCAGCTTAGTCGGCGGAAACGAAAAACTGTTTTTT.